These 24 T cell receptor beta chains share one sample of origin, sequenced in a study of regulatory T cells in long-lasting Graves disease. Arm-PCR of CDR3 regions and iRepertoire HTBI primers were used to build TCR beta libraries. MiXCR, run by TCRdb on the multiplex PCR reads, gives a single entry per CDR3 protein. The sample has almost 450,000 distinct CDR3 sequences; approximately 16% are singletons. Regarding time point: newly diagnosed GD, antithyroid drugs for less than 3 months. There was RNA extracted from PBMCs, and the TCR library was made from it. These records were also assigned to another study, of T cells in Graves' hyperthyroidism and ophthalmopathy.

This sample comprised peripheral blood mononuclear cells (PBMCs), obtained at new diagnosis, from a patient treated with antithyroid drugs. The receptors stem from a woman under 40 with Graves disease.

This clonotype was recorded at least ten times. The V gene is TRBV2, the J gene TRBJ2-1, with D tentatively TRBD2 (6 bases). Germline CDR1 is SNHLY and CDR2 is FYNNEI. CDR3 size: 15 residues. Trimming pared 7 bases from V and 3 bases from J, leaving 16 bases between. Written as DNA, the CDR3 is TGTGCCAGCAATTTTCTAGCGATCAACTACAATGAGCAGTTCTTC. Translated, it gives CASNFLAINYNEQFF. Based on the CDR3 plus reference TRBV2 and TRBJ2-1, the full variable domain is EPEVTQTPSHQVTQMGQEVILRCVPISNHLYFYWYRQILGQKVEFLVSFYNNEISEKSEIFDDQFSVERPDGSNFTLKIRSTKLEDSAMYFCASNFLAINYNEQFFGPGTRLTVL.

This clonotype was counted many times. J is TRBJ2-2 and V is TRBV3-1; no clear D. The germline V gene encodes CDR1 LGHDT and CDR2 YNNKEL (reference sequence). CDR3 length equals 12 residues. V was shortened by 4 bases and J by 6 bases, with 6 bases between the two germline ends. The CDR3 nucleotides are TGTGCCAGCAGCCTCCTCTCCGGGGAGCTGTTTTTT. As protein: CASSLLSGELFF.

This clonotype came up many times. The gene calls are TRBV10-1 and TRBJ2-6; D remains ambiguous. The CDR3 consists of 16 residues. CDR1 is WNHNN and CDR2 is SYGVQD in the germline V gene (reference sequence). Trimming stripped 3 bases from V and 0 bases from J, with 9 bases between. CDR3 residues: CASSDGSNSGANVLTF. The DNA for the CDR3 is TGCGCCAGCAGTGATGGCAGCAACTCTGGGGCCAACGTCCTGACTTTC.

This clonotype was detected ten times or more. CDR3 nucleotide sequence: TGTGCCAGCAGCCGGCCGGGAGCGGGCTCCTACAATGAGCAGTTCTTC. Encoded protein: CASSRPGAGSYNEQFF. This chain joins TRBV3-1 and TRBJ2-1; D perhaps matches TRBD2 (6 bases). CDR3 size: 16 residues. Per germline, CDR1 LGHDT and CDR2 YNNKEL (reference sequence). V lost 4 bases and J 0 bases, leaving 13 bases between the germline ends.

Regarding this clonotype: The conserved phenylalanine or tryptophan normally closing the CDR3 is absent here, so this likely arose from a read error. V is TRBV20-1 and J is TRBJ2-6; 12 nucleotides match TRBD2. Trimming removed 3 bases from V and 1 base from J; junction bases left unmatched: 1. Germline V gives CDR1 DFQATT, CDR2 SNEGSKA (reference sequence). The CDR3 is 16 residues long. CDR3 amino acids: CSARTSGSSGANVLTS. CDR3 in DNA: TGCAGTGCTAGGACTAGCGGGAGTTCTGGGGCCAACGTCCTGACTTCC.

Many counts were recorded for this clonotype. This rearrangement joins TRBV7-9 to TRBJ2-7; possible D gene TRBD2, 6 bases. The V and J ends lost 0 bases and 2 bases respectively, with 11 bases between them. Germline V lookup: CDR1 SEHNR, CDR2 FQNEAQ (reference sequence). This CDR3 contains 15 residues. This chain's CDR3 is CASSLAGGSTYEQYF. The CDR3 DNA sequence: TGTGCCAGCAGCTTAGCGGGGGGAAGCACCTACGAGCAGTACTTC. Together with reference TRBV7-9 and TRBJ2-7, the CDR3 gives the full variable domain: DTGVSQNPRHKITKRGQNVTFRCDPISEHNRLYWYRQTLGQGPEFLTYFQNEAQLEKSRLLSDRFSAERPKGSFSTLEIQRTEQGDSAMYLCASSLAGGSTYEQYFGPGTRLTVT.

This chain joins TRBV20-1 and TRBJ2-7, with no clear D. CDR3 length equals 13 residues. CDR1 and CDR2 (germline): DFQATT, SNEGSKA (reference sequence). Trimming removed 6 bases at V and 2 bases at J, with 14 bases between. CDR3 protein: CSALPRAPYEQYF. The CDR3 DNA sequence: TGCAGTGCACTCCCACGTGCTCCCTACGAGCAGTACTTC.

This clonotype was picked up many times. Written as DNA, the CDR3 is TGTGCCAGCAGCTTCCCGCAGGGGGCCTATTACAATGAGCAGTTCTTC. It is translated as CASSFPQGAYYNEQFF. The chain recombines TRBV11-2 with TRBJ2-1, with 8 bases that match TRBD1. This CDR3 has 16 residues. The ends lost 3 bases at V and 4 bases at J; junction bases unmatched: 8. Germline V CDR1 and CDR2: SGHAT, FQNNGV. The whole variable domain, remainder taken from reference TRBV11-2 and TRBJ2-1, is EAGVAQSPRYKIIEKRQSVAFWCNPISGHATLYWYQQILGQGPKLLIQFQNNGVVDDSQLPKDRFSAERLKGVDSTLKIQPAKLEDSAVYLCASSFPQGAYYNEQFFGPGTRLTVL.

This clonotype came up a few times. The CDR3 reads CATSEFGGFNEQFF. The DNA for the CDR3 is TGTGCCACCAGTGAATTTGGGGGCTTCAATGAGCAGTTCTTC. This chain connects TRBV24-1 to TRBJ2-1; TRBD1 might be the D (6 bases). CDR1 and CDR2 from the germline V gene are KGHDR and SFDVKD. Trimming stripped 4 bases from V and 6 bases from J, with 12 bases between. The length of the CDR3 is 14 residues.

Worth noting for this clonotype: Possible read error: a much larger clone is one base away. This chain uses TRBV7-9 with TRBJ2-1, with TRBD2 identical over 15 bases. After removal of 7 bases from V and 3 bases from J, the junction contained 10 bases not matched to a gene. CDR1 is SEHNR, CDR2 FQNEAQ, per germline (reference sequence). This CDR3 has 18 residues. The CDR3 bases are TGTGCCAGCAACTCCCCTGGGACTAGCGGGAGGAGCTACAATGAGCAGTTCTTC. The encoded protein is CASNSPGTSGRSYNEQFF.

The rearrangement joins TRBV5-1 to TRBJ2-7, with TRBD2 matching over 10 bases. J lost 4 bases, V lost 4 bases, and 2 bases had no gene match. The germline V gene encodes CDR1 SGHRS and CDR2 YFSETQ. The CDR3 spans 13 residues. CDR3 nucleotides: TGCGCCAGCAGCAGTAGCGGGGGGTACGAGCAGTACTTC. Translation: CASSSSGGYEQYF.

This clonotype was seen only a few times. This rearrangement joins TRBV20-1 to TRBJ2-5; 8 bases map to TRBD2. The CDR3 runs 16 residues. V was pared by 5 bases and J by 0 bases, with 11 bases of the junction left unmatched. Germline assignment: CDR1 DFQATT and CDR2 SNEGSKA (reference sequence). The CDR3 DNA reads as TGCAGTGCTGGCCTTTGGCGGGAGGACTACCAAGAGACCCAGTACTTC. This codes for CSAGLWREDYQETQYF.

This clonotype has a count of ten or more. V usage is TRBV3-1 and J usage is TRBJ2-1; D is ambiguous. The V gene's germline CDR1 is LGHDT and CDR2 YNNKEL (reference sequence). The V end lost 0 bases, the J end lost 9 bases, and 12 bases lay between the germline ends. The CDR3 sequence is 14 residues long. CDR3 residues: CASSQENLVGEQFF. DNA for the CDR3: TGTGCCAGCAGCCAAGAGAACCTAGTCGGTGAGCAGTTCTTC.

The table lists this clonotype with many counts. This chain joins TRBV5-1 and TRBJ1-3, with D unclear. The germline gives CDR1 SGHRS, CDR2 YFSETQ. V was cut by 5 bases and J by 0 bases, with 9 bases left in between. The CDR3 runs to 14 residues. CDR3 region: CASRARPSGNTIYF. The CDR3 bases are TGCGCCAGCAGGGCCAGGCCCTCTGGAAACACCATATATTTT.

This clonotype was recorded many times. The genes are TRBV20-1 and TRBJ2-7; D ambiguous. Germline values: CDR1 DFQATT, CDR2 SNEGSKA (reference sequence). The CDR3 runs 11 residues. V was trimmed by 4 bases and J by 4 bases, leaving 8 bases between them. CDR3: CSAKTTYEQYF. Written as DNA, the CDR3 is TGCAGTGCTAAAACAACTTACGAGCAGTACTTC.

This clonotype was picked up many times. The CDR3 reads CASSYTGEQYF. In nucleotides, the CDR3 is TGTGCCAGCAGTTACACTGGGGAGCAGTACTTC. The chain uses TRBV6-5 and TRBJ2-7; no reliable D call. Germline V gene sequence: CDR1 MNHEY, CDR2 SVGAGI. The CDR3 is 11 residues long. V lost 2 bases to trimming and J lost 7 bases, with 6 bases between them.

J is TRBJ1-1 and V is TRBV19; D is perhaps TRBD1 (5 bases). Trimming removed 1 base at V and 7 bases at J, with 19 bases between. CDR1 and CDR2 from the germline V gene are LNHDA and SQIVND (reference sequence). This CDR3 spans 16 amino acids. CDR3 residues: CASSIGPAAGTREAFF. The CDR3 nucleotides read TGTGCCAGTAGTATAGGACCCGCGGCAGGGACCCGTGAAGCTTTCTTT.

The V gene is TRBV19, the J gene TRBJ1-2, with D perhaps TRBD1 (6 bases). V lost 6 bases and J 6 bases, leaving 14 bases between the germline ends. The CDR3 is 13 amino acids. Germline values: CDR1 LNHDA, CDR2 SQIVND (reference sequence). This chain's CDR3 is CASRPGTLNGYTF. The CDR3 bases are TGTGCCAGTAGGCCCGGGACACTTAATGGCTACACCTTC.

The sample holds many counts of this clonotype. The chain recombines TRBV7-9 with TRBJ2-7; D possibly uses TRBD1 or TRBD2 (6 bases each). The CDR3 sequence is 13 residues long. CDR1 is SEHNR, CDR2 FQNEAQ, per germline (reference sequence). V was cut by 5 bases and J by 9 bases, with 17 bases left in between. CDR3 sequence: CASSLADGGGQYF. DNA of the CDR3: TGTGCCAGCAGCCTCGCGGACGGGGGCGGGCAGTACTTC.

About this clonotype: A read error is possible here, since a much larger clone lies one base away. The J gene is TRBJ2-5, the V gene TRBV11-2; maybe TRBD2 (5 bases). The CDR3 spans 14 residues. Germline CDR1 is SGHAT and CDR2 is FQNNGV. CDR3 bases: TGTACCAGCCGGGGTTACAAAGGGCAAGAGACCCAGTACTTC. Translating gives CTSRGYKGQETQYF.

The J gene is TRBJ2-7, the V gene TRBV28; D remains ambiguous. Germline lookup yields CDR1 MDHEN and CDR2 SYDVKM. This CDR3 spans 11 amino acids. V lost 5 bases to trimming and J lost 7 bases, with 9 bases between them. In DNA, the CDR3 is TGTGCCAGCAGTCTTTTGACAGAGCAGTACTTC. This encodes CASSLLTEQYF.

This clonotype was detected ten times or more. This sequence joins TRBV11-2 and TRBJ2-5; TRBD1 matches 7 bases. The CDR3 length is 18 residues. The V gene end was trimmed by 4 bases and the J gene end by 2 bases; junction bases not matched to a gene: 16. Germline CDR1 and CDR2: SGHAT and FQNNGV. The CDR3 DNA follows: TGTGCCAGCAGCTATGGGCGAGGGTATTGGGACAGTCAAGAGACCCAGTACTTC. Amino acids: CASSYGRGYWDSQETQYF.

At least ten counts were recorded for this clonotype. V usage is TRBV18 and J usage is TRBJ2-7; 8 bases are a match to TRBD1. CDR1 KGHSH and CDR2 LQKENI come from the germline V gene. With 3 bases clipped from V and 4 bases from J, the junction kept 8 bases outside the gene matches. CDR3 length equals 15 residues. The chain's CDR3 is CASSPRDRRLYEQYF. Written as DNA, the CDR3 is TGTGCCAGCTCACCCCGGGACAGGCGGTTGTACGAGCAGTACTTC.

This clonotype has a count of ten or more. The chain has TRBV10-1 and TRBJ1-3; a weak D match, TRBD1 (5 bases). From germline, CDR1 is WNHNN and CDR2 SYGVQD (reference sequence). CDR3 length: 15 residues. Deletions cut 3 bases from V and 2 bases from J, with 11 bases between. The CDR3 DNA follows: TGCGCCAGCAGTGATGCCATGGGGGCTGGAAACACCATATATTTT. It codes for CASSDAMGAGNTIYF.